Presented here are 6 T cell receptor beta chains from one specimen sequenced in a study of T cell clonotyping in hematopoietic cell transplantation. Time point specified: recipient sample about 28 days before transplant, after cytoreduction. Assay used: immunoSEQ multiplex PCR; TCRdb lists only in-frame clones, some missing. Of 25,000 to 30,000 clones listed, roughly 88% were seen once; the top ten hold more than 20%. Source: peripheral blood mononuclear cells, taken before stem cell transplant. These receptors were obtained from a woman aged 60 to 75 with acute myeloid leukemia. Some clones in this sample may be carry-over from other donors' samples.

This sequence joins TRBV19 and TRBJ2-7; 10 positions agree with TRBD1. V trimming: 5 bases; J trimming: 4 bases; junction bases outside the gene matches: 8. Germline V gene data show CDR1 as LNHDA and CDR2 as SQIVND (reference sequence). The CDR3 sequence is 15 residues long. CDR3 DNA sequence: TGTGCCAGTAGTGTCCGGGACAGGGGAGGTTACGAGCAGTACTTC. Amino acid sequence: CASSVRDRGGYEQYF.

The chain carries TRBV6-1 and TRBJ2-3; TRBD1 aligns across 9 bases. J was trimmed by 4 bases and V by 7 bases; bases with no gene match: 9. The germline V gene encodes CDR1 MNHNS and CDR2 SASEGT. This CDR3 has 15 residues. The CDR3 region is CASTRQGDFSDTQYF. CDR3 coding DNA: TGTGCCAGCACCCGACAGGGGGACTTTTCAGATACGCAGTATTTT.

The gene calls are TRBV28 and TRBJ1-1, with TRBD1 matching 8 bases. Germline loops: CDR1 MDHEN, CDR2 SYDVKM. The CDR3 loop spans 15 amino acids. J lost 1 base, V lost 5 bases, and 6 bases had no gene match. The CDR3 nucleotides are TGTGCCAGCAGTCTCAGGGGGCATGGGAACACTGAAGCTTTCTTT. It codes for CASSLRGHGNTEAFF.

The V call is TRBV7-2, the J call TRBJ1-3; D ambiguous. Germline V lookup: CDR1 SGHTA, CDR2 FQGNSA. V was trimmed by 2 bases and J by 3 bases, leaving 11 bases between them. This CDR3 region has 15 residues. CDR3 sequence reads: CASSLNGGFGNTIYF. CDR3 sequence (DNA): TGTGCCAGCAGCTTAAACGGAGGGTTTGGAAACACCATATATTTT.

The chain employs TRBV7-2 and TRBJ1-6; tentatively, D is TRBD1 (5 bases). Trimming removed 3 bases from V and 8 bases from J, with 14 bases in between. Germline V gene data show CDR1 as SGHTA and CDR2 as FQGNSA. The CDR3 spans 15 residues. As DNA, the CDR3 is TGTGCCAGCAGCTTGGGGTCAGGGAGGGATTCACCCCTCCACTTT. This gives the protein CASSLGSGRDSPLHF.

The genes are TRBV5-1 and TRBJ1-1; weak D call: TRBD1 (5 bases). Trimming cost V 4 bases and J 6 bases, with 16 bases left between them. This CDR3 is built from 14 residues. Germline assignment: CDR1 SGHRS and CDR2 YFSETQ. The CDR3 DNA follows: TGCGCCAGCAGCGCCGGGACGGCGACCCCTGAAGCTTTCTTT. It is translated as CASSAGTATPEAFF.